This note documents a single T cell receptor (beta chain) sequence. Its antigen is unknown. Assay used: immunoSEQ multiplex PCR; TCRdb lists only in-frame clones, some missing. The sample contains fewer than 8,000 clones, roughly nine tenths of which appear only once. The CDR3 contains 15 residues. Deletions cut 0 bases from V and 2 bases from J, with 9 bases between. Germline V CDR1 and CDR2: SGHDT, YYEEEE. This specimen belongs to a study of OX40 agonist ivuxolimab in advanced cancers. General study findings and limits: Circulating CD4+ and CD8+ T cells showed clonal expansion by week 6 at 0.1 to 3.0 mg/kg.

The chain combines TRBV5-6 with TRBJ1-3, with D uncertain. The TCR originated in an adult with an advanced solid tumor such as melanoma, head and neck, liver or kidney cancer. The sequenced sample was CD4+ or CD8+ T cells sorted from blood, obtained in a trial of the OX40 agonist ivuxolimab. CDR3 protein: CASSLEVFAGNTIYF. The CDR3 bases are TGTGCCAGCAGCTTGGAGGTATTTGCTGGAAACACCATATATTTT.